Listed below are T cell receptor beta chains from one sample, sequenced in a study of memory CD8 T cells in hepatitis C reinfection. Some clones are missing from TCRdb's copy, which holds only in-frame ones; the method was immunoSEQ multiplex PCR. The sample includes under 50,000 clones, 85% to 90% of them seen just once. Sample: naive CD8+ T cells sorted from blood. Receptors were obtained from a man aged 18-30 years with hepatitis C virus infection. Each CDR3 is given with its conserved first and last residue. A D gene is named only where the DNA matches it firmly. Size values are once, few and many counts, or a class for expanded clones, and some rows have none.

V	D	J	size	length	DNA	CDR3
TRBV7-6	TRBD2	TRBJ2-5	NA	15	TGTGCCAGCAGCCTTAGCGGGGGGGCCTCAGAGACCCAGTACTTC	CASSLSGGASETQYF
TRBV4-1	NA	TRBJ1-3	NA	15	TGCGCCAGCAGCCAAGATAGAGGGTCCGGAAACACCATATATTTT	CASSQDRGSGNTIYF
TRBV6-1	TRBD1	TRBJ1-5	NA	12	TGTGCCAGCACGTCAGGGGGACAGCCCCAGCATTTT	CASTSGGQPQHF
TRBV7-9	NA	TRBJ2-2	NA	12	TGTGCCAGCAGAGGCGGCACCGGGGAGCTGTTTTTT	CASRGGTGELFF
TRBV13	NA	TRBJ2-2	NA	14	TGTGCCAGCAGCTTAGGCCTGAACACCGGGGAGCTGTTTTTT	CASSLGLNTGELFF
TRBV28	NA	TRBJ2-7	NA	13	TGTGCCAGCAGTTCCTGGACTGGGCACGAGCAGTACTTC	CASSSWTGHEQYF
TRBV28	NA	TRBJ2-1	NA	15	TGTGCCAGCAGACCCGACAGTCACCCCTACAATGAGCAGTTCTTC	CASRPDSHPYNEQFF
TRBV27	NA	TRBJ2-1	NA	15	TGTGCCAGCAGGGTCCGAGAGAGCTCCTACAATGAGCAGTTCTTC	CASRVRESSYNEQFF
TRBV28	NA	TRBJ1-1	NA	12	TGTGCCAGCAGTACACCTCCAGGGCGAGCTTTCTTT	CASSTPPGRAFF
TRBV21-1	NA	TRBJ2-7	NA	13	TGTGCCAGCAGCTTCCGGACAGGCTACGAGCAGTACTTC	CASSFRTGYEQYF
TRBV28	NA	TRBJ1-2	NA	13	TGTGCCAGCAGTTTGGAGATATACTATGGCTACACCTTC	CASSLEIYYGYTF
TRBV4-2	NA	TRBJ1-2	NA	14	TGTGCCAGCAGCCAAGTGGCAGGGGAGAATGGCTACACCTTC	CASSQVAGENGYTF
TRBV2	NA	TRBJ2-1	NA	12	TGTGCCAGCGGGACTTCAAACAATGAGCAGTTCTTC	CASGTSNNEQFF
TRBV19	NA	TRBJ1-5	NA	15	TGTGCCAGTAGTACCCAGGGCTATAGCAATCAGCCCCAGCATTTT	CASSTQGYSNQPQHF
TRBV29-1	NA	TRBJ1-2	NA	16	TGCAGCGTTGACCTCCAAGTCCAGATCAGGGATGGTGGCTACACCTTC	CSVDLQVQIRDGGYTF
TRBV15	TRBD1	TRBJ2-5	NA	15	TGTGCCACCAGCAAATCCGGGACAGGGTTGGAGACCCAGTACTTC	CATSKSGTGLETQYF
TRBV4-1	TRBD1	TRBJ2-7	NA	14	TGCGCCAGCAGCCAATGGACAGGGGGCGGCGAGCAGTACTTC	CASSQWTGGGEQYF
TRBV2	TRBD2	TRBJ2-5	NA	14	TGTGCCAGCACGGCCCTAGCGGGGGCTGAGACCCAGTACTTC	CASTALAGAETQYF
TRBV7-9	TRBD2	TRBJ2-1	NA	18	TGTGCCAGCAGCCCAGCTTTAGGACTAGCGGGAGTTTGGGCTGAGCAGTTCTTC	CASSPALGLAGVWAEQFF
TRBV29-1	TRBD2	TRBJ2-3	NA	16	TGCAGCGTTGAACTAGCGGGAGTTCCTAGCACAGATACGCAGTATTTT	CSVELAGVPSTDTQYF
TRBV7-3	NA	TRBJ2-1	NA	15	TGTGCCAGCAGCTTAACGCCAGGGAATGGGAATGAGCAGTTCTTC	CASSLTPGNGNEQFF
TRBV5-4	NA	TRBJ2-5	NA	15	TGTGCCAGCAGCTTGGAGGGAGGACTTCAAGAGACCCAGTACTTC	CASSLEGGLQETQYF
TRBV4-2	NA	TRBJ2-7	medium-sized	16	TGTGCCAGCAGCCAAGAAAGTAGTAGCGGCATCTACGAGCAGTACTTC	CASSQESSSGIYEQYF
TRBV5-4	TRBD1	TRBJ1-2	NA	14	TGTGCCAGCAGCTTGGGGACAGGGGTGAATGGCTACACCTTC	CASSLGTGVNGYTF
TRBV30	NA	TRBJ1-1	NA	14	TGTGCCTGGAGCCGTAGGAGCCTGAACACTGAAGCTTTCTTT	CAWSRRSLNTEAFF
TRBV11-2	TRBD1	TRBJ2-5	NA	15	TGTGCCAGCAGCTCCAAGGACAGGGGCCAAGAGACCCAGTACTTC	CASSSKDRGQETQYF
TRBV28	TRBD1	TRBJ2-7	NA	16	TGTGCCAGCAGCTTTGTTGGACAGGGGGCCTCCTACGAGCAGTACTTC	CASSFVGQGASYEQYF
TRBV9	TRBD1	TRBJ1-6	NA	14	TGTGCCAGCAGCGTAGGAGGGGGCAATTCACCCCTCCACTTT	CASSVGGGNSPLHF
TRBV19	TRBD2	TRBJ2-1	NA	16	TGTGCCAGTAGTAACCCTAGCGGGGGGGCTTTTGATGAGCAGTTCTTC	CASSNPSGGAFDEQFF
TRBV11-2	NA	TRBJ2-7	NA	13	TGTGCCAGCAGCTTCCAACGGGGTTACGAGCAGTACTTC	CASSFQRGYEQYF
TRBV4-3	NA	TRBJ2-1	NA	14	TGCGCCAGCAGCCCGCATGACAGTTACAATGAGCAGTTCTTC	CASSPHDSYNEQFF
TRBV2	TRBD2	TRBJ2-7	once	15	TGTGCCAGCCGCCTTGGGCTAGCGGATGGGGGCGAGCAGTACTTC	CASRLGLADGGEQYF
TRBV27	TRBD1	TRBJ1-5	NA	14	TGTGCCAGCAGCCGACAGGGGACGGGTCAGCCCCAGCATTTT	CASSRQGTGQPQHF
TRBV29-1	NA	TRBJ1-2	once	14	TGCAGCGTTGACCTAGGGAGAGGGCTCGATGGCTACACCTTC	CSVDLGRGLDGYTF
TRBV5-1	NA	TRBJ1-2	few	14	TGCGCCAGCAGCTTGCTTCAGGGGTTCTATGGCTACACCTTC	CASSLLQGFYGYTF
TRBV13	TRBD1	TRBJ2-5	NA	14	TGTGCCAGCAGCATTTACAGGGGGCTAGAGACCCAGTACTTC	CASSIYRGLETQYF
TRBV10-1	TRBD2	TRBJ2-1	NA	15	TGCGCCAGCAGTAGACTAGCGACTAGGTACAATGAGCAGTTCTTC	CASSRLATRYNEQFF
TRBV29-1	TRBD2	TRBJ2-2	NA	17	TGCATCCTTTATAGGGGGAGACTAGCGGGGGACACCGGGGAGCTGTTTTTT	CILYRGRLAGDTGELFF
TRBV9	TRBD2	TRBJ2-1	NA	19	TGTGCCAGCAGCGTAGAGGAGATGGGAGCGGGAGAGGCCTACAATGAGCAGTTCTTC	CASSVEEMGAGEAYNEQFF
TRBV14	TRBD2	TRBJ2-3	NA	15	TGTGCCAGCAGCCAGACTAGCGGGATCACAGATACGCAGTATTTT	CASSQTSGITDTQYF
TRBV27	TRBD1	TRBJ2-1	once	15	TGTGCCAGCAACAACCGGGACAGGGTCCACAATGAGCAGTTCTTC	CASNNRDRVHNEQFF
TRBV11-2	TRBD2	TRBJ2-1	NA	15	TGTGCCAGCAGCTTACTAGCGGGAGGCCACAATGAGCAGTTCTTC	CASSLLAGGHNEQFF
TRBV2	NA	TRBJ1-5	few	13	TGTGCCAGCTCCCGCGTGGGCAATCAGCCCCAGCATTTT	CASSRVGNQPQHF
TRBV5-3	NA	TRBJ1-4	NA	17	TGTGCCAGAAGCTCCTGGATGTGGGGGGCAACTAATGAAAAACTGTTTTTT	CARSSWMWGATNEKLFF
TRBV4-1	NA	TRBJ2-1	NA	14	TGCGCCAGCAGTCCCTCGCAAGGGGTCAATGAGCAGTTCTTC	CASSPSQGVNEQFF
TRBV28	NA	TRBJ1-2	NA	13	TGTGCCAGCAGCCACAGGGAAGACTATGGCTACACCTTC	CASSHREDYGYTF
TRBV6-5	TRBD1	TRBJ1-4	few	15	TGTGCCAGCAGTTACGGAGCAGGGGGAAATGAAAAACTGTTTTTT	CASSYGAGGNEKLFF
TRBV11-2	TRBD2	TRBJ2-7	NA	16	TGTGCCAGCAGCTTCTCGCTAGCGGGAGAGGGTTCCGAGCAGTACTTC	CASSFSLAGEGSEQYF
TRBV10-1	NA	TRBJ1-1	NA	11	TGCGCCAGCAGGCCGCGTGAGGAAGCTTTCTTT	CASRPREEAFF
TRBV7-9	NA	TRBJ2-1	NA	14	TGTGCCAGCAGCTCGTGGGGGGAGGACAATGAGCAGTTCTTC	CASSSWGEDNEQFF
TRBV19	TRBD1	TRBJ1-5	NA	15	TGTGCCAGTAGTCCCCAGGGGGCAGGGAATCAGCCCCAGCATTTT	CASSPQGAGNQPQHF
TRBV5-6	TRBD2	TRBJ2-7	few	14	TGTGCCAGCAGCTACATAGCGGGAGCAGCAGAGCAGTACTTC	CASSYIAGAAEQYF
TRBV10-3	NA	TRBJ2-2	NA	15	TGTGCCATCATGAATGAGGGAGGGAACACCGGGGAGCTGTTTTTT	CAIMNEGGNTGELFF
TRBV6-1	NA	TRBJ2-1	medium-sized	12	TGTGCCAGCAGTGCGACTGGGTCGGAGCAGTTCTTC	CASSATGSEQFF
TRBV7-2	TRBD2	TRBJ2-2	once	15	TGTGCCAGCAGCTTACGGGAGGTCGGGTTGAGGGAGCTGTTTTTT	CASSLREVGLRELFF